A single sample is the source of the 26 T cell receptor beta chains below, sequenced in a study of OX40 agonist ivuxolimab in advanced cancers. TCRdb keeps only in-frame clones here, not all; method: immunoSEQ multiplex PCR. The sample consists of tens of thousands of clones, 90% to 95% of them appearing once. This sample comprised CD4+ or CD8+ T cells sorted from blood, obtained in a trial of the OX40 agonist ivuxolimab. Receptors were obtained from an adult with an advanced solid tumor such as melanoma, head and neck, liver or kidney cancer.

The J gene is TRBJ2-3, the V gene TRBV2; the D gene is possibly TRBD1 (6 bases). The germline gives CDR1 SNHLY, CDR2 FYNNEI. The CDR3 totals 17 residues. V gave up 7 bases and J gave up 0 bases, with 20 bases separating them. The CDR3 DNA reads TGTGCCAGCACCGAAATGGGACATCTTACTAGCACAGATACGCAGTATTTT. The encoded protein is CASTEMGHLTSTDTQYF.

CDR3 sequence: CASRASSGRREQFF. Here the CDR3 DNA reads TGTGCCAGCAGGGCCTCTAGCGGGAGGCGCGAGCAGTTCTTC. The chain has TRBV6-5 and TRBJ2-1; 11 bases align to TRBD2. J was trimmed by 10 bases and V by 6 bases; bases with no gene match: 8. This CDR3 region has 14 residues. Germline V gene sequence: CDR1 MNHEY, CDR2 SVGAGI.

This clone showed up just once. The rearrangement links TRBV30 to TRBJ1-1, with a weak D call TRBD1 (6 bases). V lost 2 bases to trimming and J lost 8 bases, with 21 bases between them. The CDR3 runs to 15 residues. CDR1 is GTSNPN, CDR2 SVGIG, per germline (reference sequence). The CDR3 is CAWSSGGRAGAEAFF. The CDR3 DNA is TGTGCCTGGAGTTCCGGGGGGCGGGCGGGGGCCGAAGCTTTCTTT.

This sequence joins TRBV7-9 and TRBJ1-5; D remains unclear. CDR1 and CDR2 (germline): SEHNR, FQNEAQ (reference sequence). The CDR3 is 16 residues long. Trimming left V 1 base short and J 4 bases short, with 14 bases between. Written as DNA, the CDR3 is TGTGCCAGCAGCTTAGGAAGACTGGATAGAAATCAGCCCCAGCATTTT. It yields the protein CASSLGRLDRNQPQHF.

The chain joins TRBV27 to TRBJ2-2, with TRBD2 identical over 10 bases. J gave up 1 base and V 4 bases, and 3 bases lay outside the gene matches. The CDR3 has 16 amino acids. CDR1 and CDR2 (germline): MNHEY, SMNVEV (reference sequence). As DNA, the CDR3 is TGTGCCAGCAGTTCCCGGACTAGCGGGAACACCGGGGAGCTGTTTTTT. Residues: CASSSRTSGNTGELFF.

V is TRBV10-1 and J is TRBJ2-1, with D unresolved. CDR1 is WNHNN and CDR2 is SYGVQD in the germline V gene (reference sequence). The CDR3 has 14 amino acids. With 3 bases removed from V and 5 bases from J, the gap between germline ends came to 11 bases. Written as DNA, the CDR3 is TGCGCCAGCAGTGACCCGACTGTGAACAATGAGCAGTTCTTC. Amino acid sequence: CASSDPTVNNEQFF.

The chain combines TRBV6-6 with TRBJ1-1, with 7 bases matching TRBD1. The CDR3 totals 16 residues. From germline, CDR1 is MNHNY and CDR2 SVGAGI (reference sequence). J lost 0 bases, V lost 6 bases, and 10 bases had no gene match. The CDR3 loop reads CASSWGGTDLNTEAFF. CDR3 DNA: TGTGCCAGCAGCTGGGGTGGGACAGACTTGAACACTGAAGCTTTCTTT.

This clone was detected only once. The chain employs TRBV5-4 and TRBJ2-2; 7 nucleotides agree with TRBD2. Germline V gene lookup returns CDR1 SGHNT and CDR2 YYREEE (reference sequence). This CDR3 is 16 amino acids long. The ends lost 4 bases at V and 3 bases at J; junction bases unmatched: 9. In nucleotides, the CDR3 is TGTGCCAGCAGCCCCAGACTAGCACCTGACACCGGGGAGCTGTTTTTT. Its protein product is CASSPRLAPDTGELFF.

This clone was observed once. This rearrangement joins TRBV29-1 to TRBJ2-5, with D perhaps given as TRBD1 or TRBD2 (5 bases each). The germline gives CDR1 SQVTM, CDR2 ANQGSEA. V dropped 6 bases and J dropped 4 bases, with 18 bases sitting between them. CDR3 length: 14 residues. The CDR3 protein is CSVAPGTGGETQYF. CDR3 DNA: TGCAGCGTGGCCCCTGGGACGGGCGGAGAGACCCAGTACTTC.

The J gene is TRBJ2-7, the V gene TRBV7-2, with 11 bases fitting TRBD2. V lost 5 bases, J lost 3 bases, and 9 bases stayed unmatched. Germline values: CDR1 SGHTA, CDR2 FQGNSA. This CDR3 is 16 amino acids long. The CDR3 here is CASSPRGLADLYEQYF. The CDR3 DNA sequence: TGTGCCAGCAGCCCTCGGGGACTAGCGGACCTCTACGAGCAGTACTTC.

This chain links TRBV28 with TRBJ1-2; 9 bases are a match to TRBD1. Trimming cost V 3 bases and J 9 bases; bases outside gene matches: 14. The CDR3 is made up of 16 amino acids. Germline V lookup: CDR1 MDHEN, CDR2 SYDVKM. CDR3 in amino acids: CASSLAGAQGARSYTF. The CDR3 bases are TGTGCCAGCAGTTTGGCGGGAGCACAGGGGGCGAGGAGCTACACCTTC.

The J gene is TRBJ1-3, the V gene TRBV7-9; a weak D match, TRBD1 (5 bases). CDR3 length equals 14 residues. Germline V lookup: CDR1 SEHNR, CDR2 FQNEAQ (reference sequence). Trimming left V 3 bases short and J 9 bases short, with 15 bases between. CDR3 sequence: CASSFLLRASTIYF. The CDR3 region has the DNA TGTGCCAGCAGCTTTCTCCTCAGGGCCAGCACCATATATTTT.

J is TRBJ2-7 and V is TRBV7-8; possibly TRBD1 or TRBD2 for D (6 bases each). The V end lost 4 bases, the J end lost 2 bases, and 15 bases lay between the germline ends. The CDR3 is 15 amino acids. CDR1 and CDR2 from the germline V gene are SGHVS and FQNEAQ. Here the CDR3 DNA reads TGTGCCAGCAGCTCCCCCCTGGGGGGCCCCTACGAGCAGTACTTC. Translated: CASSSPLGGPYEQYF.

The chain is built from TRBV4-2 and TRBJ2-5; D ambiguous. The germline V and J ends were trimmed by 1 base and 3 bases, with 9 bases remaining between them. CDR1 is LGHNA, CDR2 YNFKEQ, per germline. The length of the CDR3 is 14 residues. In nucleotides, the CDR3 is TGTGCCAGCAGCCAAGTATCAGCAAAAGAGACCCAGTACTTC. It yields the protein CASSQVSAKETQYF.

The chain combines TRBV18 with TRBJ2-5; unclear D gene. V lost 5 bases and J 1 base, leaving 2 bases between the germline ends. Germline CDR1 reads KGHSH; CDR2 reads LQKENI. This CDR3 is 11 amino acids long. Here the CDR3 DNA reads TGTGCCAGCTCAGTCCAAGAGACCCAGTACTTC. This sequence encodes CASSVQETQYF. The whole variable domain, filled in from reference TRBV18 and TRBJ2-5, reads NAGVMQNPRHLVRRRGQEARLRCSPMKGHSHVYWYRQLPEEGLKFMVYLQKENIIDESGMPKERFSAEFPKEGPSILRIQQVVRGDSAAYFCASSVQETQYFGPGTRLLVL.

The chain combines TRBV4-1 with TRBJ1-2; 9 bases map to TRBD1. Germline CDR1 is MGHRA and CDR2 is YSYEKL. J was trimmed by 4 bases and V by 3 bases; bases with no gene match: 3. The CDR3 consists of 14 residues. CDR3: CASSQGTGLYGYTF. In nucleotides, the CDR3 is TGCGCCAGCAGCCAGGGGACAGGGCTCTATGGCTACACCTTC.

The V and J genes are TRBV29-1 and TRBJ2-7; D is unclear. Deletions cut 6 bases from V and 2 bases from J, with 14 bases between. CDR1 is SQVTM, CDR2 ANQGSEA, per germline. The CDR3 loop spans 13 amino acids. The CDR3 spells CSVAEAVTYEQYF. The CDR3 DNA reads TGCAGCGTCGCCGAGGCAGTTACCTACGAGCAGTACTTC.

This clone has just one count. The CDR3: CASSLAGAGYNEQFF. The CDR3 DNA reads as TGTGCCAGCAGCTTAGCGGGGGCCGGCTACAATGAGCAGTTCTTC. The chain combines TRBV7-2 with TRBJ2-1; the D gene is possibly TRBD1 (6 bases). Trimming cost V 0 bases and J 3 bases, with 9 bases left between them. CDR3 length equals 15 residues. The germline V gene has CDR1 SGHTA and CDR2 FQGNSA. The entire variable domain, with the rest obtained from reference TRBV7-2 and TRBJ2-1, is as follows: GAGVSQSPSNKVTEKGKDVELRCDPISGHTALYWYRQSLGQGLEFLIYFQGNSAPDKSGLPSDRFSAERTGGSVSTLTIQRTQQEDSAVYLCASSLAGAGYNEQFFGPGTRLTVL.

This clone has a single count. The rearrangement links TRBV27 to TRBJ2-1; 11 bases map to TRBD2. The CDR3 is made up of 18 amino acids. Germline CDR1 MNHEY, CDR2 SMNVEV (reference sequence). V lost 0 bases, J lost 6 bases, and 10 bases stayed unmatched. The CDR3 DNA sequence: TGTGCCAGCAGTTTATCGCCTTTGATTAGCGGGAGGGCCAATGAGCAGTTCTTC. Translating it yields CASSLSPLISGRANEQFF.

CDR3 sequence reads: CASSQDEYTIYF. Written as DNA, the CDR3 is TGTGCCAGCAGTCAAGATGAGTACACCATATATTTT. This chain uses TRBV28 with TRBJ1-3; D is ambiguous. CDR3 length: 12 amino acids. The ends were cut back, 5 bases at V and 8 bases at J, with 10 bases in the middle. The germline gives CDR1 MDHEN, CDR2 SYDVKM. Together with reference TRBV28 and TRBJ1-3, the CDR3 gives the full variable domain: DVKVTQSSRYLVKRTGEKVFLECVQDMDHENMFWYRQDPGLGLRLIYFSYDVKMKEKGDIPEGYSVSREKKERFSLILESASTNQTSMYLCASSQDEYTIYFGEGSWLTVV.

CDR3 nucleotides: TGTGCCAGCAGCCCTAGGACAGGGGGTTCCTACGAGCAGTACTTC. Protein sequence: CASSPRTGGSYEQYF. This chain connects TRBV7-9 to TRBJ2-7; 10 positions match TRBD1. The germline V gene encodes CDR1 SEHNR and CDR2 FQNEAQ (reference sequence). This CDR3 is 15 amino acids long. V dropped 5 bases and J dropped 1; count of bases not matched to a gene: 5. Complete variable domain (other parts from reference TRBV7-9 and TRBJ2-7): DTGVSQNPRHKITKRGQNVTFRCDPISEHNRLYWYRQTLGQGPEFLTYFQNEAQLEKSRLLSDRFSAERPKGSFSTLEIQRTEQGDSAMYLCASSPRTGGSYEQYFGPGTRLTVT.

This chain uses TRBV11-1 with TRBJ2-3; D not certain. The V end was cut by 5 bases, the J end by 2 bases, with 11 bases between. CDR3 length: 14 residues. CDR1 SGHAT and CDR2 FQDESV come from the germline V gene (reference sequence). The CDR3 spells CASSLSTVTDTQYF. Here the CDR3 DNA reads TGTGCCAGCAGCCTCTCGACGGTCACAGATACGCAGTATTTT.

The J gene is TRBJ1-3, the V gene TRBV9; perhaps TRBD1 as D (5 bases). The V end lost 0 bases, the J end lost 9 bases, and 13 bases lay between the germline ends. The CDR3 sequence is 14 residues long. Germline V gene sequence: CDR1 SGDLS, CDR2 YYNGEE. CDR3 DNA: TGTGCCAGCAGCGTAGCCATATTTGGGGGCACCATATATTTT. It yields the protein CASSVAIFGGTIYF.

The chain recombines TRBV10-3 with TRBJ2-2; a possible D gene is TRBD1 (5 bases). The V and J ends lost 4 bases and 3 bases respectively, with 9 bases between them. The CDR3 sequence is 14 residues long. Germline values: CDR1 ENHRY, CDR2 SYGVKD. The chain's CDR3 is CAISAQGYTGELFF. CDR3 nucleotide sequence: TGTGCCATCAGTGCCCAGGGTTACACCGGGGAGCTGTTTTTT.

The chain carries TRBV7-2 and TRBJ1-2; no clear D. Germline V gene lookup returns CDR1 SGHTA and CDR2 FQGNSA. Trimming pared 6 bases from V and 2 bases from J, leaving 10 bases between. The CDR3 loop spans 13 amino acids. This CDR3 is CASRAAPNYGYTF. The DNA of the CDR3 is TGTGCCAGCAGGGCGGCCCCCAACTATGGCTACACCTTC.

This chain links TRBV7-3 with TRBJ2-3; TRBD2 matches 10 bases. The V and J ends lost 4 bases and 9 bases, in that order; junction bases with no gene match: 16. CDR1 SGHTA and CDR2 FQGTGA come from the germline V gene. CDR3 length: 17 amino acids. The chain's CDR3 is CASSSGSGRALGGTQYF. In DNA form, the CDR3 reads TGTGCCAGCAGCTCCGGAAGCGGGAGGGCCCTGGGAGGGACGCAGTATTTT.